The 9 T cell receptor beta chains below come from one sample, sequenced in a study of T-cell memory formation after mild COVID-19. TCRdb reprocessed the 5' RACE reads with MiXCR, giving one entry per CDR3 protein. The repertoire holds about 290,000 distinct CDR3 sequences, with approximately 16% as singletons. The sequenced material came from PBMCs or a T cell subset sorted from them (not recorded which). These receptors all stem from a man in his late teens or twenties who had mild COVID-19 (a few samples of this study predate the infection). Cell type and time point are not known.

The chain links TRBV21-1 to TRBJ1-2; the table's D call TRBD1 went unverified against the DNA. TRBV21-1 constitutes a pseudogene. The CDR3 is 14 amino acids. CDR3 in DNA: TGTGCCAGCAGCAAAGGGGCACAGGGTAATGACGACACCTTC. This translates into CASSKGAQGNDDTF.

This clonotype was observed a few times. The genes are TRBV12-3 or TRBV12-4 and TRBJ1-2; 9 nucleotides match TRBD1. This CDR3 spans 15 amino acids. V lost 6 bases to trimming and J lost 8 bases; unmatched junction nucleotides: 13. CDR3 in DNA: TGTGCCAGCAGCCTAATGTCAGGACAGGGGAGAGGCTACACCTTC. It codes for CASSLMSGQGRGYTF.

V gene TRBV12-3 or TRBV12-4 combines with J gene TRBJ1-2; the D is unclear. The CDR3 has 12 amino acids. Trimming took off 3 bases at V and 7 bases at J, with 9 bases between the two ends. CDR3 loop: CASSLWGGGYTF. CDR3 coding DNA: TGTGCCAGCAGTTTGTGGGGTGGTGGCTACACCTTC.

The rearrangement links TRBV5-5 to TRBJ2-7; D perhaps matches TRBD2 (7 bases). Germline CDR1 is SGHKS and CDR2 is YYEKEE (reference sequence). This CDR3 is built from 14 residues. The V end lost 2 bases, the J end lost 3 bases, and 12 bases lay between the germline ends. As DNA, the CDR3 is TGTGCCAGCAGCTTATCGGGGGGCCTCTACGAGCAGTACTTC. Residues: CASSLSGGLYEQYF.

This clonotype has just a few counts. V is TRBV20-1 and J is TRBJ2-4; 8 nucleotides match TRBD2. V lost 5 bases to trimming and J lost 5 bases; unmatched junction nucleotides: 8. CDR1 DFQATT and CDR2 SNEGSKA come from the germline V gene (reference sequence). The CDR3 runs to 14 residues. CDR3 in amino acids: CSAPRGGSENIQYF. Here the CDR3 DNA reads TGCAGTGCTCCCCGGGGGGGCTCGGAAAACATTCAGTACTTC.

V and J are TRBV24-1 and TRBJ2-1; the D call may be TRBD1 or TRBD2 (5 bases each). CDR1 KGHDR and CDR2 SFDVKD come from the germline V gene. Trimming left V 9 bases short and J 5 bases short, with 16 bases between. This CDR3 contains 14 residues. The CDR3 DNA is TGTGCCACCTCGAGGGGTCGGGGAGACAATGAGCAGTTCTTC. It translates to CATSRGRGDNEQFF.

This clonotype has only a few counts. The CDR3 nucleotides are TGTGCCAGCAGCTTACGGGCTAGCGGGGCAAATAGGGAGACCCAGTACTTC. It codes for CASSLRASGANRETQYF. The chain joins TRBV11-2 to TRBJ2-5; 9 bases line up with TRBD2. CDR1 SGHAT and CDR2 FQNNGV come from the germline V gene. The CDR3 totals 17 residues. Unmatched junction bases numbered 12, after V lost 2 bases and J lost 5 bases.

The CDR3 DNA follows: TGTGCCAGCAGCCCAAACCCTGGGGCCAACGTCCTGACTTTC. This encodes CASSPNPGANVLTF. The V and J genes are TRBV7-2 and TRBJ2-6; D unclear. The CDR3 length is 14 residues. Trimming cost V 5 bases and J 2 bases, with 7 bases left between them. Germline lookup yields CDR1 SGHTA and CDR2 FQGNSA.

The table lists this clonotype with a few counts. The chain is built from TRBV11-3 and TRBJ2-1, with 8 bases identical to TRBD2. V lost 1 base, J lost 9 bases, and 5 bases stayed unmatched. Germline V lookup: CDR1 SGHNT, CDR2 YENEEA. This CDR3 is built from 14 residues. CDR3: CASSLAGGRSEQFF. The CDR3, as DNA: TGTGCCAGCAGCTTAGCGGGGGGGCGTAGTGAGCAGTTCTTC.